What follows are 11 T cell receptor beta chains derived from one specimen sequenced in a study of CD8 T cells in Susac syndrome. After extraction with the RNeasy kit, roughly 0.5 to 1 ug of the RNA was reverse transcribed using random hexamers. From the immunoSEQ multiplex PCR reads, TCRdb called clonotypes with MiXCR, one entry per CDR3 protein. This table holds 150,000 to 200,000 distinct CDR3 sequences, roughly nine tenths found once. Sequences were obtained from CD4+ T cells from PBMCs. Receptors originate from a human donor with Susac syndrome.

V and J are TRBV6-6 and TRBJ1-5; TRBD1 matches at 8 bases. Trimming removed 2 bases from V and 5 bases from J; junction bases left unmatched: 2. CDR3 size: 14 residues. Germline assignment: CDR1 MNHNY and CDR2 SVGAGI (reference sequence). CDR3 sequence (DNA): TGTGCCAGCAGTTACGCAGGGGGCCATCAGCCCCAGCATTTT. This translates into CASSYAGGHQPQHF.

The chain has TRBV12-3 or TRBV12-4 and TRBJ2-7; possibly TRBD1 for D (6 bases). Trimming removed 2 bases from V and 9 bases from J, with 11 bases in between. The CDR3 contains 12 residues. The CDR3 region is CASSLQGFGQYF. The CDR3 nucleotides are TGTGCCAGCAGTTTACAGGGGTTCGGGCAGTACTTC.

V and J are TRBV20-1 and TRBJ2-5; TRBD1 aligns across 7 bases. Per germline, CDR1 DFQATT and CDR2 SNEGSKA (reference sequence). The CDR3 covers 17 residues. With V trimmed by 3 bases and J by 0 bases, 13 bases remained unmatched. CDR3 DNA: TGCAGTGCTAGTTGGGGGAGAAGACAGGGATACCAAGAGACCCAGTACTTC. Amino acids: CSASWGRRQGYQETQYF.

The gene calls are TRBV11-2 and TRBJ1-1, with D possibly being TRBD1 (5 bases). Germline V lookup: CDR1 SGHAT, CDR2 FQNNGV. CDR3 length: 11 amino acids. The ends were cut back, 0 bases at V and 10 bases at J, with 6 bases in the middle. CDR3 in DNA: TGTGCCAGCAGCTTAGACACAGGAGCTTTCTTT. Amino acids: CASSLDTGAFF.

The chain recombines TRBV19 with TRBJ2-3; D remains unclear. Germline V gene lookup returns CDR1 LNHDA and CDR2 SQIVND (reference sequence). This CDR3 comprises 13 residues. Trimming pared 4 bases from V and 1 base from J, leaving 6 bases between. The chain's CDR3 is CASSTGGTDTQYF. The DNA of the CDR3 is TGTGCCAGTAGTACCGGAGGCACAGATACGCAGTATTTT.

CDR3 sequence: CASSPTSGSRDTQYF. DNA of the CDR3: TGTGCCAGCAGCCCTACTAGCGGGAGTAGGGATACGCAGTATTTT. The rearrangement joins TRBV11-2 to TRBJ2-3, with 11 bases fitting TRBD2. J lost 6 bases, V lost 5 bases, and 7 bases had no gene match. CDR3 size: 15 residues. The germline V gene has CDR1 SGHAT and CDR2 FQNNGV.

This sequence joins TRBV6-5 and TRBJ2-6; weak D call: TRBD2 (5 bases). The CDR3 covers 20 residues. Trimming removed 3 bases from V and 0 bases from J, with 21 bases in between. Germline-derived CDR1 and CDR2 are MNHEY and SVGAGI. The CDR3 spells CASSYKTFSQRNSGANVLTF. The CDR3 region has the DNA TGTGCCAGCAGTTATAAGACGTTTTCCCAGCGGAACTCTGGGGCCAACGTCCTGACTTTC.

V is TRBV9 and J is TRBJ2-1, with D uncertain. Germline V gene lookup returns CDR1 SGDLS and CDR2 YYNGEE. Trimming took off 2 bases at V and 0 bases at J, with 9 bases between the two ends. The CDR3 extends over 15 amino acids. CDR3 coding DNA: TGTGCCAGCAGCGTCTTGTCCAGCTCCTACAATGAGCAGTTCTTC. Translation gives CASSVLSSSYNEQFF.

The chain recombines TRBV6-5 with TRBJ1-3, with a possible D match to TRBD1 (5 bases). Trimming took off 2 bases at V and 4 bases at J, with 18 bases between the two ends. In germline, CDR1 is MNHEY, CDR2 SVGAGI. The CDR3 has 17 amino acids. Here the CDR3 DNA reads TGTGCCAGCAGTTACGCCTTGGGACCTAGCGGAGGAAACACCATATATTTT. This sequence encodes CASSYALGPSGGNTIYF.

The chain couples TRBV14 to TRBJ2-1, with 7 bases matching TRBD1. This CDR3 is built from 15 residues. Germline V gene data show CDR1 as SGHDN and CDR2 as FVKESK. V trimming: 7 bases; J trimming: 0 bases; junction bases outside the gene matches: 6. CDR3 sequence: CASKRAGGSYNEQFF. The CDR3 nucleotides read TGTGCCAGCAAACGAGCAGGGGGCTCCTACAATGAGCAGTTCTTC. The whole variable domain, filled in from reference TRBV14 and TRBJ2-1, reads EAGVTQFPSHSVIEKGQTVTLRCDPISGHDNLYWYRRVMGKEIKFLLHFVKESKQDESGMPNNRFLAERTGGTYSTLKVQPAELEDSGVYFCASKRAGGSYNEQFFGPGTRLTVL.

The chain's CDR3 is CASSLVWDRGSSYTF. CDR3 sequence (DNA): TGCGCCAGCAGCTTGGTGTGGGACAGGGGGTCAAGCTACACCTTC. The V call is TRBV5-1, the J call TRBJ1-2; 11 positions match TRBD1. V gave up 0 bases and J gave up 9 bases; unmatched junction bases: 7. The CDR3 runs to 15 residues. Looked up from germline, CDR1 is SGHRS and CDR2 is YFSETQ.